This T cell receptor beta chain was captured in a study of beta chain features in type 1 diabetes. In this sample, this clone turned up a few times. The antigen remains unidentified. The CDR3 runs to 12 residues. V was clipped by 4 bases and J by 7 bases, with 10 bases between them. CDR1 is SEHNR, CDR2 FQNEAQ, per germline (reference sequence). Whole-study results and caveats: Significant though moderate, a shortening of TCRB CDR3s appeared in all four CD4+ subsets of Type 1 diabetes patients. VDJ junctions from type 1 diabetes patients carried fewer insertions and larger deletions.

Every bit of the isolated RNA underwent reverse transcription, so sequencing read expressed TCRB transcripts. Assay used: immunoSEQ multiplex PCR; TCRdb lists only in-frame clones, some missing. The sample lists 200,000 to 250,000 clones, about 14% occurring once. A heparinised blood draw that averaged about 120 mL was obtained once from each donor. Via the markers CD45RO/CCR7/CD25/CD127/CD95/CD27, stem cell-like memory, regulatory, central memory and naive CD4+ cells were sorted. All of the sorted populations showed purity greater than 98%. This chain joins TRBV7-9 and TRBJ1-2; D unresolved. The TCR sequence derives from a man younger than 45 with type 1 diabetes. Sequencing input: naive CD4+ T cells from blood. Written as DNA, the CDR3 is TGTGCCAGCAGCTCCTGGTCTAGTGGCTACACCTTC. It specifies CASSSWSSGYTF.